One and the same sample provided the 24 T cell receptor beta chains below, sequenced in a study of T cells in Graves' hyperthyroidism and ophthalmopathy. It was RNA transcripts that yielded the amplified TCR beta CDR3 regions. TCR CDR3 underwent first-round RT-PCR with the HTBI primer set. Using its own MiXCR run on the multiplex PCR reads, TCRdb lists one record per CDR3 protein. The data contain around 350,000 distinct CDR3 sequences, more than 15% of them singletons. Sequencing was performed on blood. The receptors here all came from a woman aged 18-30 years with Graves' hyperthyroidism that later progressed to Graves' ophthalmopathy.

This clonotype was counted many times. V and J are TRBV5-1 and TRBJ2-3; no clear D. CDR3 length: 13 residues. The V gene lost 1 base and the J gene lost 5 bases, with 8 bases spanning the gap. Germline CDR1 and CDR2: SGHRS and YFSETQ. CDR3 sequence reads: CASSLSPKDTQYF. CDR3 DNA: TGCGCCAGCAGCTTGTCTCCAAAAGATACGCAGTATTTT. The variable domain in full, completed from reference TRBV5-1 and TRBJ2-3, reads KAGVTQTPRYLIKTRGQQVTLSCSPISGHRSVSWYQQTPGQGLQFLFEYFSETQRNKGNFPGRFSGRQFSNSRSEMNVSTLELGDSALYLCASSLSPKDTQYFGPGTRLTVL.

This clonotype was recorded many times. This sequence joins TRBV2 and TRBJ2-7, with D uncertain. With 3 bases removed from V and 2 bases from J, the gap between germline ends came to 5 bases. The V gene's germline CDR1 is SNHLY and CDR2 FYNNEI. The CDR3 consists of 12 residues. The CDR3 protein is CASSESTYEQYF. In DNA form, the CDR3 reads TGTGCCAGCAGTGAGTCCACCTACGAGCAGTACTTC.

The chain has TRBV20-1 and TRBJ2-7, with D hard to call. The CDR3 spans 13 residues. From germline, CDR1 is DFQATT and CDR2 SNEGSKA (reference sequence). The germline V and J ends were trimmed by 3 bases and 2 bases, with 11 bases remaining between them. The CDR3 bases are TGCAGTGCTAGGGGCAGTAGGACCTACGAGCAGTACTTC. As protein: CSARGSRTYEQYF.

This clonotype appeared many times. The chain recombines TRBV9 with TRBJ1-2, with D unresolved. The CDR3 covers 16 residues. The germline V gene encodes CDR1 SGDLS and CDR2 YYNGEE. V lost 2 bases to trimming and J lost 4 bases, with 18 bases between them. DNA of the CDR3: TGTGCCAGCAGCGTCGTTCCGGAGGGATCGGGCTATGGCTACACCTTC. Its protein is CASSVVPEGSGYGYTF.

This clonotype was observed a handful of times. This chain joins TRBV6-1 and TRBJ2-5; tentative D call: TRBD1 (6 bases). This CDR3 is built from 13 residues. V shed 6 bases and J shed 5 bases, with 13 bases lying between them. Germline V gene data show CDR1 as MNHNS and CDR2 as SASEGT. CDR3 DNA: TGTGCCAGCAGGGGAACAGGGACCGAGACCCAGTACTTC. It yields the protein CASRGTGTETQYF.

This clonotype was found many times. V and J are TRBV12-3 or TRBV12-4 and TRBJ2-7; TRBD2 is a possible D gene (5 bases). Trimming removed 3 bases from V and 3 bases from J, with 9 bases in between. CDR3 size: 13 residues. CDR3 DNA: TGTGCCAGCAGTTTCCAGCGGAACTACGAGCAGTACTTC. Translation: CASSFQRNYEQYF.

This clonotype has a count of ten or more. Written as DNA, the CDR3 is TGTGCCAGCAGCTTAGCCCCGGGGGAGGGCAGCAATGAGCAGTTCTTC. Its translation: CASSLAPGEGSNEQFF. The chain combines TRBV7-6 with TRBJ2-1; 7 positions match TRBD2. The germline V gene has CDR1 SGHVS and CDR2 FNYEAQ. J was trimmed by 6 bases and V by 0 bases; bases with no gene match: 8. The CDR3 totals 16 residues.

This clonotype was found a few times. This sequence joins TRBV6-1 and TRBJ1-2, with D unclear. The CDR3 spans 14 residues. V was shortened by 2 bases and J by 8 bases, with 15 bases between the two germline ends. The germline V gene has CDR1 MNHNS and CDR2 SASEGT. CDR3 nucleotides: TGTGCCAGCAGTGAATCGGCCGGAGCGGGGGGCTACACCTTC. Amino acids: CASSESAGAGGYTF.

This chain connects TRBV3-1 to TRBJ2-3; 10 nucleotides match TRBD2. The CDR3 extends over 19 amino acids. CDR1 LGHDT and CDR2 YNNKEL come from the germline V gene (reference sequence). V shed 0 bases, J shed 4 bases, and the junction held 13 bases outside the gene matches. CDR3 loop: CASSQDAASGRALADTQYF. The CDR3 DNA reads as TGTGCCAGCAGCCAAGATGCTGCGAGCGGGAGGGCCTTGGCAGATACGCAGTATTTT.

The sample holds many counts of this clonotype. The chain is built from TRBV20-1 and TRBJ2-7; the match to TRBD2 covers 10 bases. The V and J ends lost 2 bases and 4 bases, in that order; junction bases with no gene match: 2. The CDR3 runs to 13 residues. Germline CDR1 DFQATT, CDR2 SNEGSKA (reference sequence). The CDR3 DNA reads TGCAGTGCTAGACTAGCGGGAGCTTACGAGCAGTACTTC. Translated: CSARLAGAYEQYF.

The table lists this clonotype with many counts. CDR3 loop: CSAPRAKETQYF. CDR3 in DNA: TGCAGTGCGCCGAGGGCCAAAGAGACCCAGTACTTC. V and J are TRBV20-1 and TRBJ2-5; a possible D gene is TRBD2 (5 bases). Germline CDR1 and CDR2: DFQATT and SNEGSKA (reference sequence). The CDR3 extends over 12 amino acids. Trimming took off 6 bases at V and 3 bases at J, with 11 bases between the two ends.

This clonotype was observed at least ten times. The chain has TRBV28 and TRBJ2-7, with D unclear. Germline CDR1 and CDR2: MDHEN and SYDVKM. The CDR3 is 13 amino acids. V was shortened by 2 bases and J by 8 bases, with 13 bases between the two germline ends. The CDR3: CASSLVQKSQQYF. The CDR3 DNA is TGTGCCAGCAGTTTAGTCCAGAAATCACAGCAGTACTTC. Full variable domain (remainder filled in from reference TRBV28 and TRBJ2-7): DVKVTQSSRYLVKRTGEKVFLECVQDMDHENMFWYRQDPGLGLRLIYFSYDVKMKEKGDIPEGYSVSREKKERFSLILESASTNQTSMYLCASSLVQKSQQYFGPGTRLTVT.

The CDR3 DNA is TGTGCCAGCAGCCTCCTCCACCGGGACAGGGCGAACACCGGGGAGCTGTTTTTT. It specifies CASSLLHRDRANTGELFF. This sequence joins TRBV7-6 and TRBJ2-2; 9 bases agree with TRBD1. The V gene end was trimmed by 5 bases and the J gene end by 0 bases; junction bases not matched to a gene: 10. Germline-derived CDR1 and CDR2 are SGHVS and FNYEAQ. The CDR3 length is 18 residues.

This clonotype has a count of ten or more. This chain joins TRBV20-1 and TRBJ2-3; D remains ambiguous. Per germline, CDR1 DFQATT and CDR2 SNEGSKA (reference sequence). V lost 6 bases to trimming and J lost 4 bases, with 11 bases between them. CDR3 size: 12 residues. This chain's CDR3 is CSARPIADTQYF. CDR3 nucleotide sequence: TGCAGTGCCAGGCCCATCGCAGATACGCAGTATTTT.

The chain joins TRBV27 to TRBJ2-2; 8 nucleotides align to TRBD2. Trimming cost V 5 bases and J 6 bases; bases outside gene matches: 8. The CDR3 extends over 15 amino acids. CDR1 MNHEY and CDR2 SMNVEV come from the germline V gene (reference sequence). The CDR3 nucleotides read TGTGCCAGCAGTGGAGCGGGAGCTATGGCCGGGGAGCTGTTTTTT. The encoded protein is CASSGAGAMAGELFF.

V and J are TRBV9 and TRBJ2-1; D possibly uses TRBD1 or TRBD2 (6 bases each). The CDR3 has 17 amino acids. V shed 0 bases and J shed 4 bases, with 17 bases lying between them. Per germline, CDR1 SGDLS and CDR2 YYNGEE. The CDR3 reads CASSVEGDFTGYNEQFF. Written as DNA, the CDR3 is TGTGCCAGCAGCGTAGAGGGGGACTTTACGGGGTACAATGAGCAGTTCTTC.

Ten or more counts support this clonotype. The CDR3 region is CASSPRGAVEKLFF. For the CDR3, the DNA is TGTGCCAGTTCCCCCCGGGGAGCCGTAGAAAAACTGTTTTTT. This sequence joins TRBV27 and TRBJ1-4; D uncertain. CDR1 is MNHEY and CDR2 is SMNVEV in the germline V gene (reference sequence). V was clipped by 9 bases and J by 8 bases, with 19 bases between them. The CDR3 is made up of 14 amino acids.

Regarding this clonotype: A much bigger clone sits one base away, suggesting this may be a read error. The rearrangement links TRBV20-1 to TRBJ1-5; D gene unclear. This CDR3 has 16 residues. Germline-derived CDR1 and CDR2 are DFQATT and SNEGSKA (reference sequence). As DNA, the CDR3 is TGCAGTGCTAGAGAAGGAATAGGGATACGAAATCAGCCCCCGCATTTT. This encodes CSAREGIGIRNQPPHF.

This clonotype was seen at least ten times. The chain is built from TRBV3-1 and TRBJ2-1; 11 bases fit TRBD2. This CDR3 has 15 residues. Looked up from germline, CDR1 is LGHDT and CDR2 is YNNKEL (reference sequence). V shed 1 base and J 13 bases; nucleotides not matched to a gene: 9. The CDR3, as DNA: TGTGCCAGCAGCCAAGCGGGACTAGCGGTTATGGAACAGTTCTTC. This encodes CASSQAGLAVMEQFF.

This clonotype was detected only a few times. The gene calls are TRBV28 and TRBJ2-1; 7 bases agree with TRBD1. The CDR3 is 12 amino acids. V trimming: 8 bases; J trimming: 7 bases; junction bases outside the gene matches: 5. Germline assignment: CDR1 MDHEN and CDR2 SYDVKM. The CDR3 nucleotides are TGTGCCAGCTCTAGGGGGCCGAATGAGCAGTTCTTC. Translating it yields CASSRGPNEQFF.

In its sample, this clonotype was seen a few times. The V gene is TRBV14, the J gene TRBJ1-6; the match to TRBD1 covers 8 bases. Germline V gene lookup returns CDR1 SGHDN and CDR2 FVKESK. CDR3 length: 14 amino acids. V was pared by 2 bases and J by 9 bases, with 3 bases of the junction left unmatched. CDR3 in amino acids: CASSQQGAVSPLHF. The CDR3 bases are TGTGCCAGCAGCCAACAGGGGGCTGTTTCACCCCTCCACTTT.

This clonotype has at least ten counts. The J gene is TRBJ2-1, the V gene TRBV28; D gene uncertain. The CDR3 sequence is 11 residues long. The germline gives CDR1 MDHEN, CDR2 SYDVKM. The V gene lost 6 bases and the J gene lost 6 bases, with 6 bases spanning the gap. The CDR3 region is CASRSGNEQFF. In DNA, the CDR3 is TGTGCCAGCAGGTCGGGCAATGAGCAGTTCTTC.

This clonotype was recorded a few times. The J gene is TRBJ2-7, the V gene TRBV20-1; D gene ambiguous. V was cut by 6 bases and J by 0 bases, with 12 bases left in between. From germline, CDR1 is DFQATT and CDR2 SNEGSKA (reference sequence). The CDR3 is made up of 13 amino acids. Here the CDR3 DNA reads TGCAGTGCCAAAAGATGGCCCTCCTACGAGCAGTACTTC. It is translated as CSAKRWPSYEQYF.

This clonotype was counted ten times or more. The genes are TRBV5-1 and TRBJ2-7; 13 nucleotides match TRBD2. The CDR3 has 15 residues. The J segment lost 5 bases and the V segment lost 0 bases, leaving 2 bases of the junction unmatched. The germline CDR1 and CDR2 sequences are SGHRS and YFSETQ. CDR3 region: CASSLAGLAGHEQYF. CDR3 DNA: TGCGCCAGCAGCTTGGCGGGACTAGCGGGACACGAGCAGTACTTC.